One T cell receptor beta chain is described in this entry. The data stem from a study of early T cells in non-severe SARS-CoV-2 infection. Looking at the study overall: Chains were not paired, and sequencing was done on bulk RNA from unsorted whole blood.

Trimming removed 5 bases at V and 2 bases at J, with 9 bases between. There are 13 residues in the CDR3. Individually, cDNA molecules had unique molecular identifiers attached to them. TCRdb re-called the 5' RACE reads with MiXCR, one entry per CDR3 protein. This sample has tens of thousands of distinct CDR3 sequences, with roughly 8.8% found just once. The receptor comes from an adult who was a healthcare worker with PCR-confirmed SARS-CoV-2 infection or an uninfected control (not recorded which). V is TRBV12-3 or TRBV12-4 and J is TRBJ1-2; no definite D call. The sequencing input was whole blood. The CDR3 nucleotides read TGTGCCAGCAGTCCGCTCTCGAACTATGGCTACACCTTC. This encodes CASSPLSNYGYTF.